This T cell receptor (beta chain) stems from a study of blood T cell repertoires in COVID-19. Across the whole study: Samples came from the United States, Italy and Spain, spanning acute and convalescent COVID-19.

The CDR3 loop spans 20 amino acids. The V segment lost 2 bases and the J segment 8 bases; nucleotides outside the gene matches: 21. Germline V CDR1 and CDR2: MNHEY, SVGEGT. Assay: immunoSEQ multiplex PCR; the TCRdb copy retains only in-frame clones and omits some. The sample lists about 94,000 clones, about 87% occurring once. Material: peripheral blood. This sequence originates from a human donor with acute or convalescent COVID-19. The donor label of this sample is uncertain. The chain links TRBV6-2 or TRBV6-3 to TRBJ1-4; 9 positions match TRBD1. As DNA, the CDR3 is TGTGCCAGCAGTTACCCACCTGTCCCGGGACAGGGATCCCAACCCGAAAAACTGTTTTTT. This codes for CASSYPPVPGQGSQPEKLFF.